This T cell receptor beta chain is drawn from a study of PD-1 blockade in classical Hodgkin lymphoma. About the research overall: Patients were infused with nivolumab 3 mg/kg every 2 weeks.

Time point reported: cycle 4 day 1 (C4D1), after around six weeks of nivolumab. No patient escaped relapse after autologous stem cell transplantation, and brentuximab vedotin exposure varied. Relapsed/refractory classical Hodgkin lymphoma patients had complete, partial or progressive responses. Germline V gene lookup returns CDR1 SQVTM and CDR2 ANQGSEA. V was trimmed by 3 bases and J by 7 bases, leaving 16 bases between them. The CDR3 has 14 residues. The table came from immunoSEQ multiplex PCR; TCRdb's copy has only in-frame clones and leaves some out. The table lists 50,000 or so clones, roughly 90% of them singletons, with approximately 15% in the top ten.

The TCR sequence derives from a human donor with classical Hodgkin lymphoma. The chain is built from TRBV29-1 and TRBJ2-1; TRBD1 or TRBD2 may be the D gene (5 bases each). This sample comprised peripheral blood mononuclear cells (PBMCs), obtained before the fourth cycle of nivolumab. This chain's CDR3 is CSVDPHGAGNEQFF. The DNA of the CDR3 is TGCAGCGTTGACCCACACGGGGCAGGGAATGAGCAGTTCTTC.